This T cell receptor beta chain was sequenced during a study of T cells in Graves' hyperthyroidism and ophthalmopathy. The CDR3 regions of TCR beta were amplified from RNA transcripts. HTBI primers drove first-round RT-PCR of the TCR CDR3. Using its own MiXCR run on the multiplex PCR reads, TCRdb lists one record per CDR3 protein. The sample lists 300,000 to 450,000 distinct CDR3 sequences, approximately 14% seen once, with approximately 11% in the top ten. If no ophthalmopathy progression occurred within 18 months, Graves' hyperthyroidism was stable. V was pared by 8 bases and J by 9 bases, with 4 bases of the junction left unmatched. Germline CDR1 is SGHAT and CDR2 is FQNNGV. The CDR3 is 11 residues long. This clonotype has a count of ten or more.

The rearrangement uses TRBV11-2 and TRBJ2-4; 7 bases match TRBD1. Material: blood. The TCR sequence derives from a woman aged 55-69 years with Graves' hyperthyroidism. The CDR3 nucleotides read TGTGCCAGCCGACAGGGACCCATTCAGTACTTC. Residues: CASRQGPIQYF. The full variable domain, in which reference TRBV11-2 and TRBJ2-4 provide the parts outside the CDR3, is EAGVAQSPRYKIIEKRQSVAFWCNPISGHATLYWYQQILGQGPKLLIQFQNNGVVDDSQLPKDRFSAERLKGVDSTLKIQPAKLEDSAVYLCASRQGPIQYFGAGTRLSVL.